The next 5 T cell receptor beta chains were all read from a single sample in a study of CD8+ T cells in alopecia areata. TCR sequencing used cDNA made by reverse transcription of extracted RNA. Measured with immunoSEQ multiplex PCR; TCRdb has only the in-frame clones, and not every one. The sample records about 140,000 clones, 51% being singletons. The sequences come from CD4+ T cells sorted from blood, collected at week 0. The receptors derive from a human donor with alopecia areata.

This clone was detected a few times. This rearrangement joins TRBV28 to TRBJ2-7, with 11 bases fitting TRBD2. This CDR3 has 14 amino acids. V trimming: 6 bases; J trimming: 0 bases; junction bases outside the gene matches: 1. Germline values: CDR1 MDHEN, CDR2 SYDVKM. CDR3 region: CASRLAGASYEQYF. CDR3 DNA: TGTGCCAGCAGACTAGCGGGAGCCTCCTACGAGCAGTACTTC.

A few counts support this clone. This chain connects TRBV5-4 to TRBJ2-5; 8 nucleotides agree with TRBD1. The V segment lost 1 base and the J segment 4 bases; nucleotides outside the gene matches: 9. The CDR3 spans 16 residues. Per germline, CDR1 SGHNT and CDR2 YYREEE (reference sequence). The CDR3 here is CASSLNAGGAGETQYF. As DNA, the CDR3 is TGTGCCAGCAGCTTGAATGCAGGGGGCGCGGGAGAGACCCAGTACTTC.

The chain links TRBV29-1 to TRBJ2-7, with D unresolved. Germline V gene data show CDR1 as SQVTM and CDR2 as ANQGSEA. This CDR3 contains 14 residues. The germline V and J ends were trimmed by 8 bases and 1 base, with 18 bases remaining between them. CDR3 region: CSTVLRTVSYEQYF. CDR3 in DNA: TGCAGCACCGTGCTACGGACCGTTTCCTACGAGCAGTACTTC.

The chain carries TRBV29-1 and TRBJ2-5; D is ambiguous. Trimming removed 1 base from V and 5 bases from J, with 14 bases in between. Looked up from germline, CDR1 is SQVTM and CDR2 is ANQGSEA. CDR3 length equals 14 residues. The CDR3 nucleotides are TGCAGCGTTGAAGTTGACACCCTCCCGGAGACCCAGTACTTC. As protein: CSVEVDTLPETQYF.

This clone came up a few times. The CDR3 protein is CSVGVTSAHNEQFF. CDR3 bases: TGCAGCGTTGGGGTGACTAGCGCCCACAATGAGCAGTTCTTC. The genes are TRBV29-1 and TRBJ2-1; 8 nucleotides align to TRBD2. CDR3 size: 14 residues. V dropped 4 bases and J dropped 5; count of bases not matched to a gene: 7. Per germline, CDR1 SQVTM and CDR2 ANQGSEA.